The clone carrying this T cell receptor (beta chain) was counted only a few times. This sample was included in a study of blood T cell repertoires in COVID-19. Measured with immunoSEQ multiplex PCR; TCRdb has only the in-frame clones, and not every one. The repertoire consists of approximately 230,000 clones, with 86% occurring once and the leading ten covering around 1.7%. The CDR3 length is 16 residues. Losses at the gene ends were 3 bases for V and 1 base for J; bases not matched to a gene: 6. Germline V gives CDR1 SGHTA, CDR2 FQGNSA. The chain employs TRBV7-2 and TRBJ2-3; 8 positions match TRBD2. The sequence was collected from a man between 40 and 49 years old who had recovered from COVID-19. Sequenced: PBMCs or T cells enriched from blood (not recorded which). The CDR3 nucleotides read TGTGCCAGCAGCTTGGGCGGGGGGATAGGCACAGATACGCAGTATTTT. Encoded protein: CASSLGGGIGTDTQYF.